Listed here is a single T cell receptor (beta chain). TCRdb ran MiXCR on the 5' RACE reads and lists one entry per CDR3 protein. Of around 250,000 distinct CDR3 sequences listed, 15% to 20% are singletons. The entry originates in a study of T-cell memory formation after mild COVID-19. Germline lookup yields CDR1 KGHSH and CDR2 LQKENI. The CDR3 covers 16 residues. The ends were cut back, 4 bases at V and 7 bases at J, with 19 bases in the middle. The clonotype was recovered from a man between 18 and 35 years old who had mild COVID-19 (a few samples of this study predate the infection). Cell type and time point are not known. The specimen sequenced was PBMCs or a T cell subset sorted from them (not recorded which). This chain connects TRBV18 to TRBJ1-4; D is unresolved. The CDR3 protein is CASSLQVEIGGEKLFF. The CDR3 nucleotides read TGTGCCAGCTCACTCCAAGTGGAGATTGGTGGTGAAAAACTGTTTTTT.